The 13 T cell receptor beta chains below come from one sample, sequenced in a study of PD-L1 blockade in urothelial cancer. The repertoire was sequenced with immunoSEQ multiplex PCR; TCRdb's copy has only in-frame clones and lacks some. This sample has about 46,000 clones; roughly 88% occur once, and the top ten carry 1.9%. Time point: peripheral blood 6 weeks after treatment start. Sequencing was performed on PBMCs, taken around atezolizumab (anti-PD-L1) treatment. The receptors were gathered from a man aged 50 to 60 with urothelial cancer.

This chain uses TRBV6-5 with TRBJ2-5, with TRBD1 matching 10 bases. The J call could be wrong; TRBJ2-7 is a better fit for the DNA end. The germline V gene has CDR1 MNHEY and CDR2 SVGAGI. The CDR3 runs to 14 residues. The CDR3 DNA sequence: TGTGCCAGCAGCCGTGGGACAGGGGCCTACGAGCAGTACTTC. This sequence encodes CASSRGTGAYEQYF.

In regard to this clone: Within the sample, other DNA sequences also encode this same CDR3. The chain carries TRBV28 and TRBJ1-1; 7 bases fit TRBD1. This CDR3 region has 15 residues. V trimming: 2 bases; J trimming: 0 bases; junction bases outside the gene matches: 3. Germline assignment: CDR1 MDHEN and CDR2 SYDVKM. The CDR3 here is CASSLPGQLNTEAFF. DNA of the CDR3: TGTGCCAGCAGTTTACCGGGACAGTTGAACACTGAAGCTTTCTTT.

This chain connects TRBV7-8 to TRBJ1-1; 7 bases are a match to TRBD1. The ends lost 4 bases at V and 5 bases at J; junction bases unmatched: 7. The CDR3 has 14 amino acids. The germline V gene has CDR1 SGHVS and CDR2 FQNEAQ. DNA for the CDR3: TGTGCCAGCAGCTACGGACAGGTGGGGACTGAAGCTTTCTTT. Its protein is CASSYGQVGTEAFF.

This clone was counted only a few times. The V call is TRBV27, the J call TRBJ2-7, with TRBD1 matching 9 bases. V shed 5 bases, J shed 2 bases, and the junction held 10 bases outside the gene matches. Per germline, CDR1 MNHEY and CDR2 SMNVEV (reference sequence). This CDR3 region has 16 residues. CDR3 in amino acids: CASSTDRGYRPYEQYF. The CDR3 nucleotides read TGTGCCAGCAGTACGGACAGGGGATACCGACCCTACGAGCAGTACTTC.

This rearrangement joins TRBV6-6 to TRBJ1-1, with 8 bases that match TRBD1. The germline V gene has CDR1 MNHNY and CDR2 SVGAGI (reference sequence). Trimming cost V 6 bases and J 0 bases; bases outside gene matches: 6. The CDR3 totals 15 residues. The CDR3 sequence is CASSPRTGLNTEAFF. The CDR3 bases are TGTGCCAGCAGCCCCAGGACAGGGCTGAACACTGAAGCTTTCTTT.

The CDR3 sequence: CSVPTSGRAGQFF. The DNA of the CDR3 is TGCAGCGTTCCAACTAGCGGGAGGGCCGGGCAGTTCTTC. The chain links TRBV29-1 to TRBJ2-1; 13 bases fit TRBD2. V gave up 5 bases and J gave up 12 bases; unmatched junction bases: 7. From germline, CDR1 is SQVTM and CDR2 ANQGSEA. The CDR3 contains 13 residues.

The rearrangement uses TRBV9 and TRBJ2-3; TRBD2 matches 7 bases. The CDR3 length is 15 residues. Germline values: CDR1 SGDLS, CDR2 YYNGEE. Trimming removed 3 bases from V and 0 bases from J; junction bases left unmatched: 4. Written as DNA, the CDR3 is TGTGCCAGCAGCGCACTAGCGTCTAGCACAGATACGCAGTATTTT. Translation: CASSALASSTDTQYF. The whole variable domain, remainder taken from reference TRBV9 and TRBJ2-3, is DSGVTQTPKHLITATGQRVTLRCSPRSGDLSVYWYQQSLDQGLQFLIQYYNGEERAKGNILERFSAQQFPDLHSELNLSSLELGDSALYFCASSALASSTDTQYFGPGTRLTVL.

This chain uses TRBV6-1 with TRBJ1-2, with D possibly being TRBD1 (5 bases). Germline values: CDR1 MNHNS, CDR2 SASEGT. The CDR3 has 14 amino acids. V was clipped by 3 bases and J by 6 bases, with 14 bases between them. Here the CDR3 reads CASSDRQGPNGYTF. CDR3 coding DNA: TGTGCCAGCAGTGACCGGCAGGGCCCCAATGGCTACACCTTC.

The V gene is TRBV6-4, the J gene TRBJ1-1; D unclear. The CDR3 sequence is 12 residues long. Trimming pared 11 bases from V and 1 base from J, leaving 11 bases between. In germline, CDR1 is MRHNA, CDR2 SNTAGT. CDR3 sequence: CAALRGNTEAFF. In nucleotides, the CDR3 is TGTGCCGCACTGAGAGGGAACACTGAAGCTTTCTTT.

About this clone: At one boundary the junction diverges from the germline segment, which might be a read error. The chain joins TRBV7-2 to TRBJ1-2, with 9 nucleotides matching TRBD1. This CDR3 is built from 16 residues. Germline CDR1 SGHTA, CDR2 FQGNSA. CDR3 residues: CASSLATGTGFYGYTF. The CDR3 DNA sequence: TGTGCCAGCAGCCTAGCGACCGGGACAGGGTTCTATGGCTACACCTTC.

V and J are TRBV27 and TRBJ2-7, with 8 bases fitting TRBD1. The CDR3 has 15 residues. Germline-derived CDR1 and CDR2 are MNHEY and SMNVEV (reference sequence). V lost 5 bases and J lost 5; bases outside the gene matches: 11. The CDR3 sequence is CASSPQTGAQNEQYF. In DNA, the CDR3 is TGTGCCAGCAGTCCTCAGACAGGGGCCCAGAACGAGCAGTACTTC.

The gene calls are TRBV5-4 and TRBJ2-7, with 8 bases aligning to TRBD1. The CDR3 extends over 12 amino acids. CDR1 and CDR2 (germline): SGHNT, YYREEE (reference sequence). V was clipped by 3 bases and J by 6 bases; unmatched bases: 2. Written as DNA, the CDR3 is TGTGCCAGCAGCTCGGGACAGGCCGAGCAGTACTTC. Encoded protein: CASSSGQAEQYF.

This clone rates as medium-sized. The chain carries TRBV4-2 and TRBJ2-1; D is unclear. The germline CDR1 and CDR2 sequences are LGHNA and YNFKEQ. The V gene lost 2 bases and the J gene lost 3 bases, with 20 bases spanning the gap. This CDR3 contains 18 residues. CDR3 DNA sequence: TGTGCCAGCAGCCAACCCAAATCCCAGACTCCCTACTACAATGAGCAGTTCTTC. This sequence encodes CASSQPKSQTPYYNEQFF.